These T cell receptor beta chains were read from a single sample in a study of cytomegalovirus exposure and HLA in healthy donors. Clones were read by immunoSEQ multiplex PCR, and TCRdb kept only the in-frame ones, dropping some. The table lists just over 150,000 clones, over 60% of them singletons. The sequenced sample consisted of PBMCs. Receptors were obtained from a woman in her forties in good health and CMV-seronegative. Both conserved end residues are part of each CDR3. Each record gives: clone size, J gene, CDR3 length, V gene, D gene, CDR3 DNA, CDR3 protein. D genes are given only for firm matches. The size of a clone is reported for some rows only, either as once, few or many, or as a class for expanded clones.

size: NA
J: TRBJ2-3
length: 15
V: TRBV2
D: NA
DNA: TGTGCCAGCACCTCTTCGAGGGGGCGGGGAGATACGCAGTATTTT
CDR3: CASTSSRGRGDTQYF

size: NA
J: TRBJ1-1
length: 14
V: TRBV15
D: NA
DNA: TGTGCCACCAGCAGAATACAGGTGAACACTGAAGCTTTCTTT
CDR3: CATSRIQVNTEAFF

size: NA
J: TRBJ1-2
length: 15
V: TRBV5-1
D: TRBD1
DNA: TGCGCCAGCAGCTTGGGACAGGGGGCCGTCTATGGCTACACCTTC
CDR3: CASSLGQGAVYGYTF

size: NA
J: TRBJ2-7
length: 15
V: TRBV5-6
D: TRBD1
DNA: TGTGCCAGCAGCAGGGGACAGGGGGTGGCCTACGAGCAGTACTTC
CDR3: CASSRGQGVAYEQYF

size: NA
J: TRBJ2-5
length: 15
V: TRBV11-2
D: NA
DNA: TGTGCCAGCAGCTTAGATCCGAGACAACGAGAGACCCAGTACTTC
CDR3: CASSLDPRQRETQYF

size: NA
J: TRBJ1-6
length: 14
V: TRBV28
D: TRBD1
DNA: TGTGCCAGCATCAAGGGGGCGCAGGGTTCACCCCTCCACTTT
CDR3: CASIKGAQGSPLHF

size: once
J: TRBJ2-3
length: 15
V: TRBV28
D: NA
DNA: TGTGCCAGCAGGTCATCCGGGACTAGCACAGATACGCAGTATTTT
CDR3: CASRSSGTSTDTQYF

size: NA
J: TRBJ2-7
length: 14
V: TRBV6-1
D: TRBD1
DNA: TGTGCCAGCAGAGCAGGGGGATACTCCTACGAGCAGTACTTC
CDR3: CASRAGGYSYEQYF

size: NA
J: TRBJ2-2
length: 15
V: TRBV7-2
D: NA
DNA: TGTGCCAGCAGCCCCCAGGACTTATACACCGGGGAGCTGTTTTTT
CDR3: CASSPQDLYTGELFF

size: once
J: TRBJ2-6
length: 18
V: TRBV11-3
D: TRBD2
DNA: TGTGCCAGCAGCTTGCGGACTAGCGGGGAGACTGGGGCCAACGTCCTGACTTTC
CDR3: CASSLRTSGETGANVLTF

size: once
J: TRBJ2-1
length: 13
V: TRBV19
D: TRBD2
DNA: TGTGCCAGTAGTACCGTACTAGCGATCGAGCAGTTCTTC
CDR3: CASSTVLAIEQFF

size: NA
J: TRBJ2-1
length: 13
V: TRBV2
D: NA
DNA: TGTGCCAGGAACGGACGGGAGAGGGATGAGCAGTTCTTC
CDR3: CARNGRERDEQFF

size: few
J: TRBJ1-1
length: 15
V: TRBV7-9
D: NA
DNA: TGTGCCAGCGGAAACAGTATTCAGGGGTTCACTGAAGCTTTCTTT
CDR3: CASGNSIQGFTEAFF

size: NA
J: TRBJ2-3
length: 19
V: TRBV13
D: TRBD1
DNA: TGTGCCAGCAGCTCCACCCCCGGGACAGGGTCGCCTAGCACAGATACGCAGTATTTT
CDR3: CASSSTPGTGSPSTDTQYF

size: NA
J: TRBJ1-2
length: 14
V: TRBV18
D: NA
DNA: TGTGCCAGCTCACCAGGGCAGGATAACTATGGCTACACCTTC
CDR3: CASSPGQDNYGYTF

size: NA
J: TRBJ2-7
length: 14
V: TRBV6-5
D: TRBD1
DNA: TGTGCCAGCAAGGGGGACAGGGGCGGGAACGAGCAGTACTTC
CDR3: CASKGDRGGNEQYF

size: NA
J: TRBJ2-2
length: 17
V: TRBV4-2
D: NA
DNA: TGTGCCAGCAGCCAAGCCCTCCGCGGGGGCGACACCGGGGAGCTGTTTTTT
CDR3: CASSQALRGGDTGELFF

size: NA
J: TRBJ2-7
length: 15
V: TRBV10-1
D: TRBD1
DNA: TGCGCCAGCAGTGCGACAGGGGGTTTCTCCTACGAGCAGTACTTC
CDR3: CASSATGGFSYEQYF

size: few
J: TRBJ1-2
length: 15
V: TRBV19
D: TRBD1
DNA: TGTGCCAGTAGTCCCTGGACAGGGGGCGACTATGGCTACACCTTC
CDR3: CASSPWTGGDYGYTF

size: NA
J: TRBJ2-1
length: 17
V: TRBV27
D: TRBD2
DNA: TGTGCCAGCAGTTTCCTACTAGCGGGGGTTACCTACAATGAGCAGTTCTTC
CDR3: CASSFLLAGVTYNEQFF

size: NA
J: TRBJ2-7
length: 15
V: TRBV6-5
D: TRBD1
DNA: TGTGCCAGCAGAGGACTACAGGGGGCGCGCTACGAGCAGTACTTC
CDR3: CASRGLQGARYEQYF

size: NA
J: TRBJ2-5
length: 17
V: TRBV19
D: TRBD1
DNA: TGTGCCAGTAGTTCTATCGTTCAGGGGGCGAAGCAAGAGACCCAGTACTTC
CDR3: CASSSIVQGAKQETQYF

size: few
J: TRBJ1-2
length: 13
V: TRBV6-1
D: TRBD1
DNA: TGTGCCAGCAGTGAGGACAGGCGGGAAGGCTACACCTTC
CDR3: CASSEDRREGYTF

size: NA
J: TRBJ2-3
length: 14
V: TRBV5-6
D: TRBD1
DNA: TGTGCCAGCAGCTCCCCGACAGGGACAGATACGCAGTATTTT
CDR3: CASSSPTGTDTQYF

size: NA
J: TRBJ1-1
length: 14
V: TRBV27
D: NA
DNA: TGTGCCAGCAGACCAATACAGGGGAACACTGAAGCTTTCTTT
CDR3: CASRPIQGNTEAFF

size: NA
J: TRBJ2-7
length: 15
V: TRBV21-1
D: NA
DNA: TGTGCCAGCAGCAAAGGAGAGGGGGACTCCTACGAGCAGTACTTC
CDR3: CASSKGEGDSYEQYF

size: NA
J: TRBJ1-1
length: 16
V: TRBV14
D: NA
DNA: TGTGCCAGCAGCCAACCATATGGCCGCGGGGGCACTGAAGCTTTCTTT
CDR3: CASSQPYGRGGTEAFF

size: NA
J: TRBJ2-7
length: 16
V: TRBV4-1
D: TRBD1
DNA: TGTGCCAGCAGCCAGGACATGGGACAGAACTCCTACGAGCAGTACTTC
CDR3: CASSQDMGQNSYEQYF

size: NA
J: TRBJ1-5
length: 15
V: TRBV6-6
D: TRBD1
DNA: TGTGCCAGCAGTAAGACAGGGGCTCTAGGGCAGCCCCAGCATTTT
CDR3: CASSKTGALGQPQHF

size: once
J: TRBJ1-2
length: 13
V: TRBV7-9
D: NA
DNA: TGTGCCAGCAGCTTAGCAGGGGGTGGTGGCTACACCTTC
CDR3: CASSLAGGGGYTF

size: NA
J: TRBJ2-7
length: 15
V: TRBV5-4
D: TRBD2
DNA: TGTGCCAGCAGCCCTGGGACTAGCGGGGGCGTCGAGCAGTACTTC
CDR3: CASSPGTSGGVEQYF

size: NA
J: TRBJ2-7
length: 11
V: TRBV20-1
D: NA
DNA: TGCAGCGCGGGACAGTTCTACGAGCAGTACTTC
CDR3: CSAGQFYEQYF

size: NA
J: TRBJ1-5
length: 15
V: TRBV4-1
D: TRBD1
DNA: TGCGCCAGCAGCTTCGGACAGGGACTCAATCAGCCCCAGCATTTT
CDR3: CASSFGQGLNQPQHF

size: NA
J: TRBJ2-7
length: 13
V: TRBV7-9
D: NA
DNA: TGTTCCAGCAGCTTAACGTATAGGGGGGAGCAGTACTTC
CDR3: CSSSLTYRGEQYF

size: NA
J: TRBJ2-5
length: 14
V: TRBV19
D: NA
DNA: TGTGCCAGTAGTATAGGGCTTTACGCAGAGACCCAGTACTTC
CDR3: CASSIGLYAETQYF

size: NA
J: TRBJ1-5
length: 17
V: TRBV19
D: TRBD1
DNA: TGTGCCAGTAGTGCCGGGACAGGGGCTTATAGCAATCAGCCCCAGCATTTT
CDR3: CASSAGTGAYSNQPQHF

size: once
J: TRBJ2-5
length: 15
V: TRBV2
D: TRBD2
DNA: TGTGCCAGCAGTCGGGGGGGTAGGATCAGTGTGACCCAGTACTTC
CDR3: CASSRGGRISVTQYF

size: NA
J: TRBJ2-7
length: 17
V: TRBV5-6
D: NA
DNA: TGTGCCAGCAGCATGGGGTCTTTCCGGGTCCTCCCCTACGAGCAGTACTTC
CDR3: CASSMGSFRVLPYEQYF

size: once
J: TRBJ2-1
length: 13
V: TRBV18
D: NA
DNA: TGTGCCAGCTCCCTAAGCCTTTGGAATGAGCAGTTCTTC
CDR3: CASSLSLWNEQFF

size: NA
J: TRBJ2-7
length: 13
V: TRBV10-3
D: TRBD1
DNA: TGTGCCACCGGCCGAACAGGGGGCGGCGAGCAGTACTTC
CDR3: CATGRTGGGEQYF

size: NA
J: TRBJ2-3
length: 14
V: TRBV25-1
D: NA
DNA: TGTGCCAGCAGTGAATTGGGCAGCACAGATACGCAGTATTTT
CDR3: CASSELGSTDTQYF

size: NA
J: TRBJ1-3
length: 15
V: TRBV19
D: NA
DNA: TGTGCCAGTAGTAACGAGAGATTCCCTGGAAACACCATATATTTT
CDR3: CASSNERFPGNTIYF